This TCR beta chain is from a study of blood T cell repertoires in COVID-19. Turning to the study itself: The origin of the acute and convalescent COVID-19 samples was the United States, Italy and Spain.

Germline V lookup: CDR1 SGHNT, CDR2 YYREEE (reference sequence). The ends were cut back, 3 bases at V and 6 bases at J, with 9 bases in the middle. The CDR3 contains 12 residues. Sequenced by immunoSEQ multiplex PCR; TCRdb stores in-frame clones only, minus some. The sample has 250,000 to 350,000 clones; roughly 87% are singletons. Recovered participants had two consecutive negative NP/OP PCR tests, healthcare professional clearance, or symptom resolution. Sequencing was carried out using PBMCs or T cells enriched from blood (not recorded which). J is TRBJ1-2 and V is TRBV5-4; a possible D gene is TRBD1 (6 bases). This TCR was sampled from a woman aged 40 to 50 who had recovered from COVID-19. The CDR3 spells CASSSDRNGYTF. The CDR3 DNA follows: TGTGCCAGCAGCTCCGACAGGAATGGCTACACCTTC. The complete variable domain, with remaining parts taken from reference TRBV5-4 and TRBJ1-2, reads ETGVTQSPTHLIKTRGQQVTLRCSSQSGHNTVSWYQQALGQGPQFIFQYYREEENGRGNFPPRFSGLQFPNYSSELNVNALELDDSALYLCASSSDRNGYTFGSGTRLTVV.